These T cell receptor beta chains were read from a single sample in a study of beta chain features in type 1 diabetes. Clones were read by immunoSEQ multiplex PCR, and TCRdb kept only the in-frame ones, dropping some. The table lists 630,000 or so clones, about an eighth of them singletons. Material for sequencing was naive CD4+ T cells from blood. The receptors were sampled from a young man with type 1 diabetes. Both conserved end residues are part of each CDR3. Each record gives: D gene, J gene, V gene, clone size, CDR3 length, CDR3 DNA, CDR3 protein. The D gene is left open where the match is weak. Clone size is stated in some rows and not others, as once, few, many or a class when expanded.

-,TRBJ2-7,TRBV6-5,-,14,TGTGCCAGCACCCCTAGCCCAGGATCCTACGAGCAGTACTTC,CASTPSPGSYEQYF
-,TRBJ2-3,TRBV19,-,12,TGTGCCAGTACCGGAAGGTCGGATACGCAGTATTTT,CASTGRSDTQYF
-,TRBJ2-7,TRBV7-9,-,11,TGTGCCAGCAGCCCCGACAGTCAGCAGTACTTC,CASSPDSQQYF
-,TRBJ2-1,TRBV5-1,few,15,TGCGCCAGCAGCTCGACAGCTACTCCTACAATGACGCAGTTCTTC,CASSSTATPTMTQFF
-,TRBJ2-7,TRBV30,-,11,TGTGCCTGGAGTCGGGTGACTTATCAATTCTTC,CAWSRVTYQFF
-,TRBJ2-3,TRBV11-2,few,16,TGTGCCAGCAGCTTAGTTCCGGGGGGCCTGACAGATACGCAGTATTTT,CASSLVPGGLTDTQYF
-,TRBJ1-4,TRBV7-2,-,15,TGTGCCAGCAGCTTAGGGGGCGCCTCTAATGAAAAACTGTTTTTT,CASSLGGASNEKLFF
-,TRBJ2-2,TRBV4-1,few,15,TGCGCCAGCAAGGAACTAGTCTCTACGACCGGGGAGCTGTTTTTT,CASKELVSTTGELFF
TRBD1,TRBJ1-5,TRBV18,few,18,TGTGCCAGCTCACCACCGCTGGCAGGGGGAGGGGGCAATCAGCCCCAGCATTTT,CASSPPLAGGGGNQPQHF
-,TRBJ2-1,TRBV13,few,17,TGTGCCAGCAGCTTAGTTTCTGATCTTAGGGGCTACAATGAGCAGTTCTTC,CASSLVSDLRGYNEQFF
-,TRBJ2-1,TRBV7-2,few,12,TGTGCCAGCAGCTCAAGCCTAGTTAGGCCGGTCTTC,CASSSSLVRPVF
-,TRBJ1-2,TRBV4-3,-,13,TGCGCCAGCAGCCAAGACAGCTCGTATGGCTACACCTTC,CASSQDSSYGYTF
-,TRBJ1-2,TRBV6-4,few,14,TGTGCCAGCAGTTACAGGGTCGGTGACTATGGCTACACCTTC,CASSYRVGDYGYTF
-,TRBJ1-1,TRBV5-1,once,14,TGCGCCAGCAGCACTGGGACCCTCAGGGGTGAAGCTTTCTTT,CASSTGTLRGEAFF
-,TRBJ1-1,TRBV5-6,few,16,TGTGCCAGCAGCTCGTACAGGGAGGCTTACGACACTGAAGCTTTCTTT,CASSSYREAYDTEAFF
-,TRBJ1-2,TRBV2,few,14,TGTGCCAGCGGCAAGGGGGAGAGAGCGGCTGGCTACACCTTC,CASGKGERAAGYTF
TRBD1,TRBJ2-2,TRBV6-1,few,15,TGTGCCAGCAGTGGAGTCAGGGGGCACACCGGGGAGCTGTTTTTT,CASSGVRGHTGELFF
TRBD2,TRBJ2-3,TRBV7-9,few,17,TGTGCCAGCAGCTCCCCTCGGCGGGAGGGCCTTACAGATACGCAGTATTTT,CASSSPRREGLTDTQYF
TRBD1,TRBJ2-7,TRBV5-1,-,15,TGCGCCAGCAGCCTCCGGGACAGCGTACTATACGAGCAGTACTTC,CASSLRDSVLYEQYF
-,TRBJ2-3,TRBV7-2,few,18,TGTGCCAGCGCCTCACCCCTATGGGGCGCCTATAGCACAGATACGCAGTATTTT,CASASPLWGAYSTDTQYF
-,TRBJ2-2,TRBV30,-,11,TGTGCCTGGAGTAGTAACGGGGAGCTGTTTTTT,CAWSSNGELFF
-,TRBJ2-3,TRBV7-9,few,16,TGTGCCAGCACCTTAGCTTTAGGGGGGAGCACAGATACGCAGTATTTT,CASTLALGGSTDTQYF
-,TRBJ1-5,TRBV2,few,14,TGTGCCAGCAGTGACAGGACTAGCAATCAGCCCCAGCATTTT,CASSDRTSNQPQHF
-,TRBJ1-1,TRBV15,-,12,TGTGCCACCAGCAGAGCCCAGGCCCAAGCTTTCTTT,CATSRAQAQAFF
-,TRBJ2-3,TRBV5-1,-,14,TGCGCCAGCAGCTTTGTCCGGGGTCCAGATACGCAGTATTTT,CASSFVRGPDTQYF
-,TRBJ2-1,TRBV27,few,16,TGTGCCAGCAGTCCGCGGACAGCGAGCCTCTACAATGAGCAGTTCTTC,CASSPRTASLYNEQFF
-,TRBJ2-7,TRBV7-2,few,15,TGTGCCAGCAGTTCCCAAGGGACAAGGATCTACGAGCAGTACTTC,CASSSQGTRIYEQYF
-,TRBJ1-2,TRBV28,few,13,TGTGCCAGCAGTTTAACAGGGATCTATGGCTACACCTTC,CASSLTGIYGYTF
-,TRBJ2-5,TRBV7-2,few,16,TGTGCCAGCAGCTCTCCGGGTAGCGGCCTCGGAGAGACCCAGTACTTC,CASSSPGSGLGETQYF
-,TRBJ2-7,TRBV7-2,few,14,TGTGCCACCAGAAGCGAATTAAGCTCCTACGAGCAGTACTTC,CATRSELSSYEQYF
TRBD2,TRBJ2-3,TRBV2,few,15,TGTGCCAGCAGTGTGGAGGGACTAGCTTGGGATACGCAGTATTTT,CASSVEGLAWDTQYF
-,TRBJ1-5,TRBV19,-,13,TGTGCCAGTAGTATCATAATCGGGCAGCCCCAGCATTTT,CASSIIIGQPQHF
-,TRBJ1-2,TRBV30,-,14,TGTGCCTGGAGTCCGCAGGGTCTTAACTATGGCTACACCTTC,CAWSPQGLNYGYTF
TRBD1,TRBJ1-4,TRBV11-2,-,14,TGTGCCAGCAGCCTAAACCGAGGACAGGATAAACTGTTTTTT,CASSLNRGQDKLFF
TRBD1,TRBJ2-7,TRBV9,few,14,TGTGCCAGCAGCGCGGACAGGGGAGACCACGAGCAGTACTTC,CASSADRGDHEQYF
-,TRBJ2-5,TRBV5-4,-,16,TGTGCCAGCAGCCCCGACCCAGGGAAAGGAGGAGAGACCCAGTACTTC,CASSPDPGKGGETQYF
-,TRBJ1-2,TRBV14,few,17,TGTGCCAGCAGCCAAGATTACACAGGGAATGTTAACTATGGCTACACCTTC,CASSQDYTGNVNYGYTF
TRBD2,TRBJ2-7,TRBV29-1,-,15,TGCAGCGTTGACGTGGGAGCTAGCGGAGGCTACGAGCAGTACTTC,CSVDVGASGGYEQYF
-,TRBJ2-1,TRBV29-1,few,10,TGCAGCGGGGGGGCGGATGAGCAGTTCTTC,CSGGADEQFF
-,TRBJ1-5,TRBV30,-,14,TGTGCCTGGAGTCGGGGGCAGAACAATCAGCCCCAGCATTTT,CAWSRGQNNQPQHF
-,TRBJ1-1,TRBV5-1,-,14,TGCGCCAGCAGCTCGAGAAGCATGAACACTGAAGCTTTCTTT,CASSSRSMNTEAFF
-,TRBJ2-2,TRBV6-5,-,12,TGTGCCAGCTCTTGGTCCACCGGGGAGCTGTTTTTT,CASSWSTGELFF
-,TRBJ2-1,TRBV7-2,few,12,TGTGCCAGCAGCTTACGGGAGCATGAGCAGTTCTTC,CASSLREHEQFF
-,TRBJ2-7,TRBV29-1,few,12,TGCAGCGTTGGAGGACAGAACTACGAGCAGTACTTC,CSVGGQNYEQYF
-,TRBJ1-2,TRBV30,-,13,TGTGCCTCACTGCGCCCCGGGAACTATGGCTACACCTTC,CASLRPGNYGYTF
TRBD1,TRBJ1-5,TRBV7-2,-,15,TGTGCCAGCAGCTCCGCCGGGACAGGGTATCAGCCCCAGCATTTT,CASSSAGTGYQPQHF
-,TRBJ2-3,TRBV7-2,few,14,TGTGCCAGCAGCCTTAGACTTGAGAGAGATACGCAGTATTTT,CASSLRLERDTQYF
-,TRBJ2-3,TRBV19,few,15,TGTGCCAGTAATACCTTACAGGGAATCTCAGATACGCAGTATTTT,CASNTLQGISDTQYF
-,TRBJ2-7,TRBV6-6,-,14,TGTGCCAGCAGGGACACGACGAGCTCCTACGAGCAGTACTTC,CASRDTTSSYEQYF
-,TRBJ2-3,TRBV11-2,-,12,TGTGCCAGCAGCCTGGGGATAAATACGCAGTATTTT,CASSLGINTQYF
-,TRBJ1-5,TRBV29-1,few,12,TGCAGCGTTAGGGGGGAAAATCAGCCCCAGCATTTT,CSVRGENQPQHF
-,TRBJ2-1,TRBV5-6,few,16,TGTGCCAGCAGCTCTGACATAGCGGAGACCTACAATGAGCAGTTCTTC,CASSSDIAETYNEQFF
TRBD2,TRBJ2-3,TRBV29-1,-,16,TGCAGCGTTTCGTTCACTAGCGGGGGGGCGGGAGATACGCAGTATTTT,CSVSFTSGGAGDTQYF
TRBD1,TRBJ2-4,TRBV7-9,-,15,TGTGCCAGCAGCCCAGTAGGGGGCGTCAAAAACATTCAGTACTTC,CASSPVGGVKNIQYF
-,TRBJ1-1,TRBV4-2,few,16,TGTGCCAGCAGCCCACGACCCGGGGGGCTGAACACTGAAGCTTTCTTT,CASSPRPGGLNTEAFF
-,TRBJ2-1,TRBV7-9,few,13,TGTGCCAGCAGCTTAGGCTCCTACAATGAGCAGTTCTTC,CASSLGSYNEQFF